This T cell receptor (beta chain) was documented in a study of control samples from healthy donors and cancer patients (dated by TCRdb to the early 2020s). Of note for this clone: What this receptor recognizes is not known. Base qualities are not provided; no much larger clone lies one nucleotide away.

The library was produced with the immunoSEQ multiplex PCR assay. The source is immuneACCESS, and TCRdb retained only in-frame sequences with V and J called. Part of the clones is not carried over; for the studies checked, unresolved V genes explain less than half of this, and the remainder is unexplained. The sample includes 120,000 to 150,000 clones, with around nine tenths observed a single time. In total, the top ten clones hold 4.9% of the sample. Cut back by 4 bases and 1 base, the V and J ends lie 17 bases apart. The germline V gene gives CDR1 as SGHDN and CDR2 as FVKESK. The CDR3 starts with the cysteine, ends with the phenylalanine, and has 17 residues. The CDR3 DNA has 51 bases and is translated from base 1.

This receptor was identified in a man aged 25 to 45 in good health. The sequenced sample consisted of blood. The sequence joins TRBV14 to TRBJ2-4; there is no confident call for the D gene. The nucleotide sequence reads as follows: TGTGCCAGCAGCCCTCGAGGACCTTTACTCGCCAAAAACATTCAGTACTTC. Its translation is CASSPRGPLLAKNIQYF. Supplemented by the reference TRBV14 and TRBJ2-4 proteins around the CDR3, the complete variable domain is EAGVTQFPSHSVIEKGQTVTLRCDPISGHDNLYWYRRVMGKEIKFLLHFVKESKQDESGMPNNRFLAERTGGTYSTLKVQPAELEDSGVYFCASSPRGPLLAKNIQYFGAGTRLSVL.